One and the same sample provided the 17 T cell receptor beta chains below, sequenced in a study of shared clonotypes between healthy human individuals. Libraries were prepared by immunoSEQ multiplex PCR; TCRdb keeps only in-frame clonotypes and omits some of them. This sample yields about 770,000 clones, of which approximately 72% are seen a single time; more than 1.5% belongs to the top ten. Sequenced material: memory CD4+ T cells sorted from blood. Specified subset: CD45RA-negative fraction. These receptors were taken from a woman aged 25 to 39 in good health.

On this clone itself: This specimen includes other DNA sequences encoding the same CDR3. J is TRBJ1-2 and V is TRBV28, with 10 bases identical to TRBD1. Germline V gives CDR1 MDHEN, CDR2 SYDVKM. The CDR3 sequence is 13 residues long. J gave up 8 bases and V 4 bases, and 4 bases lay outside the gene matches. DNA of the CDR3: TGTGCCAGCAGTTCCGGGACAGGGGTCGGCTACACCTTC. The encoded protein is CASSSGTGVGYTF.

This chain joins TRBV11-2 and TRBJ1-2, with 8 bases identical to TRBD1. The CDR3 extends over 14 amino acids. The V segment lost 5 bases and the J segment 7 bases; nucleotides outside the gene matches: 9. Germline loops: CDR1 SGHAT, CDR2 FQNNGV. CDR3 DNA: TGTGCCAGCAGCCCCCAGGACAGGGTTGGTGGCTACACCTTC. This gives the protein CASSPQDRVGGYTF. Full variable domain (outside the CDR3, taken from reference TRBV11-2 and TRBJ1-2): EAGVAQSPRYKIIEKRQSVAFWCNPISGHATLYWYQQILGQGPKLLIQFQNNGVVDDSQLPKDRFSAERLKGVDSTLKIQPAKLEDSAVYLCASSPQDRVGGYTFGSGTRLTVV.

J is TRBJ1-2 and V is TRBV18; D call uncertain. The CDR3 is 11 amino acids. CDR1 and CDR2 (germline): KGHSH, LQKENI. Trimming shortened V by 6 bases and J by 5 bases, and 7 bases separated the two germline ends. CDR3 nucleotide sequence: TGTGCCAGCTCCCGGGAATATGGCTACACCTTC. It codes for CASSREYGYTF.

Remarks on this clone: Other DNA variants within this sample encode the same CDR3. V usage is TRBV18 and J usage is TRBJ1-1, with 7 bases identical to TRBD1. Trimming at V came to 3 bases and at J to 2 bases, leaving 6 bases not matched to a gene. The length of the CDR3 is 15 residues. Germline CDR1 KGHSH, CDR2 LQKENI. CDR3 DNA: TGTGCCAGCTCACCGCTCGACAGGGTAAACACTGAAGCTTTCTTT. Residues: CASSPLDRVNTEAFF.

The chain couples TRBV13 to TRBJ2-3; TRBD2 agrees at 9 bases. The germline V gene encodes CDR1 PRHDT and CDR2 FYEKMQ (reference sequence). The trim removed 5 bases at V and 2 bases at J, leaving 14 bases unmatched. The CDR3 spans 18 residues. The CDR3 DNA reads as TGTGCCAGCAGCCCACGACGGTTAGCGGGAGCGAACACAGATACGCAGTATTTT. It codes for CASSPRRLAGANTDTQYF.

The chain has TRBV5-8 and TRBJ2-5; D is possibly TRBD1 or TRBD2 (5 bases each). CDR1 is SGHTS, CDR2 YDEGEE, per germline. The CDR3 sequence is 17 residues long. Trimming removed 0 bases from V and 1 base from J, with 16 bases in between. CDR3 amino acids: CASSLGGTSDPQETQYF. The DNA for the CDR3 is TGTGCCAGCAGCTTGGGGGGGACGAGCGACCCCCAAGAGACCCAGTACTTC.

The gene calls are TRBV27 and TRBJ2-3, with TRBD2 matching 7 bases. Germline CDR1 and CDR2: MNHEY and SMNVEV (reference sequence). The CDR3 is 12 residues long. V shed 3 bases and J 8 bases; nucleotides not matched to a gene: 2. For the CDR3, the DNA is TGTGCCAGCAGTTTTTCGGGAGGTACGCAGTATTTT. It codes for CASSFSGGTQYF.

This clone was counted between two and nine times. This chain joins TRBV15 and TRBJ1-4, with 7 positions matching TRBD1. The V gene end was trimmed by 3 bases and the J gene end by 8 bases; junction bases not matched to a gene: 12. The CDR3 length is 16 residues. The V gene's germline CDR1 is LNHNV and CDR2 YYDKDF (reference sequence). The CDR3 DNA sequence: TGTGCCACCAGCAGTCCGGAACAGGGGTGGTACGAAAAACTGTTTTTT. Translating it yields CATSSPEQGWYEKLFF.

The sample holds a few counts of this clone. The chain couples TRBV19 to TRBJ2-3, with 8 bases aligning to TRBD2. The CDR3 length is 15 residues. Germline V gene lookup returns CDR1 LNHDA and CDR2 SQIVND (reference sequence). V shed 7 bases and J 3 bases; nucleotides not matched to a gene: 9. CDR3 DNA sequence: TGTGCCAGTACCCAGACTAGCGTGAGGACAGATACGCAGTATTTT. Translating gives CASTQTSVRTDTQYF.

The chain combines TRBV27 with TRBJ1-5; no reliable D call. The CDR3 sequence is 13 residues long. CDR1 is MNHEY and CDR2 is SMNVEV in the germline V gene (reference sequence). V lost 2 bases, J lost 6 bases, and 8 bases lay in between. CDR3 loop: CASSLTSAQPQHF. CDR3 coding DNA: TGTGCCAGCAGTTTAACGTCTGCTCAGCCCCAGCATTTT.

The chain employs TRBV6-5 and TRBJ1-1; D unclear. Per the germline V gene, CDR1 is MNHEY and CDR2 is SVGAGI. The CDR3 runs to 14 residues. V was cut by 2 bases and J by 3 bases, with 10 bases left in between. CDR3 amino acids: CASSYGHRDTEAFF. As DNA, the CDR3 is TGTGCCAGCAGTTACGGGCATAGGGACACTGAAGCTTTCTTT.

This clone was observed a single time. The rearrangement joins TRBV4-2 to TRBJ2-3, with TRBD2 identical over 7 bases. The germline CDR1 and CDR2 sequences are LGHNA and YNFKEQ. The CDR3 is 17 residues long. The V and J ends lost 3 bases and 4 bases, in that order; junction bases with no gene match: 13. CDR3 loop: CASSQGGSAGVPDTQYF. CDR3 in DNA: TGTGCCAGCAGCCAGGGTGGTTCGGCGGGAGTCCCAGATACGCAGTATTTT.

CDR3 sequence: CASSLAQVVRVEADTQYF. Here the CDR3 DNA reads TGTGCCAGCAGTTTAGCTCAGGTCGTGAGGGTTGAGGCAGATACGCAGTATTTT. The J gene is TRBJ2-3, the V gene TRBV27; D perhaps matches TRBD2 (5 bases). Looked up from germline, CDR1 is MNHEY and CDR2 is SMNVEV (reference sequence). Trimming pared 2 bases from V and 4 bases from J, leaving 22 bases between. This CDR3 spans 18 amino acids.

This clone appeared a few times. This chain's CDR3 is CASRQEASTEAFF. For the CDR3, the DNA is TGTGCCAGCAGACAAGAAGCTAGCACTGAAGCTTTCTTT. The chain uses TRBV2 and TRBJ1-1; D gene unclear. The CDR3 is made up of 13 amino acids. Germline V gene sequence: CDR1 SNHLY, CDR2 FYNNEI. The V end lost 6 bases, the J end lost 4 bases, and 12 bases lay between the germline ends.

The chain recombines TRBV5-3 with TRBJ2-3; 7 nucleotides line up with TRBD2. TRBV5-3 is an open reading frame, and its role is uncertain. The ends lost 8 bases at V and 4 bases at J; junction bases unmatched: 13. The CDR3 is made up of 15 amino acids. Written as DNA, the CDR3 is TGTGCCAGCGGTGTGGGGGAGGGCCCGGCAGATACGCAGTATTTT. Protein sequence: CASGVGEGPADTQYF.

The J gene is TRBJ1-2, the V gene TRBV2; unclear D gene. V gave up 2 bases and J gave up 4 bases, with 8 bases separating them. Germline CDR1 is SNHLY and CDR2 is FYNNEI. The CDR3 is made up of 13 amino acids. This CDR3 reads CASSERQIYGYTF. CDR3 nucleotide sequence: TGTGCCAGCAGTGAACGGCAGATCTATGGCTACACCTTC.

This clone has at least ten counts. At the DNA level, this CDR3 is encoded by other sequences in the same sample as well. CDR3 sequence: CASSYGQTDTQYF. The CDR3 DNA reads TGCGCCAGCAGCTACGGACAGACAGATACGCAGTATTTT. The chain links TRBV5-1 to TRBJ2-3; D is possibly TRBD1 (6 bases). Germline loops: CDR1 SGHRS, CDR2 YFSETQ. CDR3 length: 13 amino acids. V lost 3 bases to trimming and J lost 3 bases, with 8 bases between them.